This T cell receptor (beta chain) was recovered during a study of T cells after yellow fever vaccination. TCRdb itself ran the 5' RACE reads through MiXCR, one entry per CDR3 protein. Among just under 30,000 distinct CDR3 sequences listed, about 5% were seen once. Within the sample, this clonotype is medium-sized. This CDR3 has 15 amino acids. Germline CDR1 reads DFQATT; CDR2 reads SNEGSKA (reference sequence). Unmatched junction bases numbered 11, after V lost 7 bases and J lost 7 bases. V and J are TRBV20-1 and TRBJ1-5; 12 bases agree with TRBD1. This sequence originates from a man younger than 45 who received the YFV17D yellow fever vaccine. The sequencing here drew on CD8+ T cells sorted from PBMCs, taken 10 days after the yellow fever booster vaccination. CDR3 coding DNA: TGCAGTGTCCAGGGGGGACAGGGGGCTTGGCAGCCCCAGCATTTT. Protein: CSVQGGQGAWQPQHF.